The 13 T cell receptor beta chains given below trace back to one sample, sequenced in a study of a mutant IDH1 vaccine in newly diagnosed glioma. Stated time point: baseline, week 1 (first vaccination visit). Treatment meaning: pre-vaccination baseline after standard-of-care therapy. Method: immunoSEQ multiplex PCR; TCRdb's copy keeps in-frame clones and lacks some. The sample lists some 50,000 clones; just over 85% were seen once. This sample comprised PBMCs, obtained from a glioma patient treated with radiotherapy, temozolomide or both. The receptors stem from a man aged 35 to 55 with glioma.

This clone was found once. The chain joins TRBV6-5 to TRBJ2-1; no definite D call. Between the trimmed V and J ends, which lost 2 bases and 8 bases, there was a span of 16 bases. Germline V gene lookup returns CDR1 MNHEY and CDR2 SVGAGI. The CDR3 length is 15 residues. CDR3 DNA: TGTGCCAGCAGTTACAACGGGCACATTATCGATGAGCAGTTCTTC. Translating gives CASSYNGHIIDEQFF.

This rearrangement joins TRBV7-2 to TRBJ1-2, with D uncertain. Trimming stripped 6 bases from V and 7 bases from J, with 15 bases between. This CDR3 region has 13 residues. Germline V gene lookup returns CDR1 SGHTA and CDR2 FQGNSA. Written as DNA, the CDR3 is TGTGCCAGCAGTGTAGGTCGGGGTAGTGGCTACACCTTC. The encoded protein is CASSVGRGSGYTF.

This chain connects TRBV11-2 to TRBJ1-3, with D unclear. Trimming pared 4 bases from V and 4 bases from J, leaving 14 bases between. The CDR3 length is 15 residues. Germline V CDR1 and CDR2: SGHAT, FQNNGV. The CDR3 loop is CASSSPAAKGNTIYF. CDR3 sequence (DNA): TGTGCCAGCAGCTCTCCGGCCGCGAAGGGAAACACCATATATTTT.

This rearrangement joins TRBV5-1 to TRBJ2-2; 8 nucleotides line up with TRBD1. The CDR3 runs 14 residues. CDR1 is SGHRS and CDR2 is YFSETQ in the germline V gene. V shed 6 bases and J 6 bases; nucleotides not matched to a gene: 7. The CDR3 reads CASTDRGSSGELFF. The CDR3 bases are TGCGCCAGCACCGACAGGGGTTCCTCCGGGGAGCTGTTTTTT.

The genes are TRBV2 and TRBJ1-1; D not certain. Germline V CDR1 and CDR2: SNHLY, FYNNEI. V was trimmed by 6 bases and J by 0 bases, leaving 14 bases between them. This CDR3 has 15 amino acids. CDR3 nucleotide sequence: TGTGCCAGCAGGAACACGGGAGTTATGAACACTGAAGCTTTCTTT. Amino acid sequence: CASRNTGVMNTEAFF.

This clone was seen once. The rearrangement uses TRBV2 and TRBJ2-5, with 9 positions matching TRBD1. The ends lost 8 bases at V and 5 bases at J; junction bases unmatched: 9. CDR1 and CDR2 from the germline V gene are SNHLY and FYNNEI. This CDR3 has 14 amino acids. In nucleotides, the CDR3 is TGTGCCAGCCGGACAGGGGTTGTGGTGGAGACCCAGTACTTC. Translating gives CASRTGVVVETQYF.

Written as DNA, the CDR3 is TGTGCCAGCAGTTATGCCCTGTACGGGGGCTACGAGCAGTACTTC. This gives the protein CASSYALYGGYEQYF. This chain joins TRBV6-5 and TRBJ2-7, with a tentative D call TRBD2 (6 bases). The germline V gene has CDR1 MNHEY and CDR2 SVGAGI. The germline V and J ends were trimmed by 3 bases and 3 bases, with 15 bases remaining between them. The CDR3 has 15 amino acids.

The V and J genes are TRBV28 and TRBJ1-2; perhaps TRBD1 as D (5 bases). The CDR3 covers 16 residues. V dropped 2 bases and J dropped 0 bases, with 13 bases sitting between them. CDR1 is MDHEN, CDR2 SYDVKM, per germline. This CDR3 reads CASSLPLGTANYGYTF. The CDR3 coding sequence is TGTGCCAGCAGTTTACCCCTCGGGACCGCTAACTATGGCTACACCTTC.

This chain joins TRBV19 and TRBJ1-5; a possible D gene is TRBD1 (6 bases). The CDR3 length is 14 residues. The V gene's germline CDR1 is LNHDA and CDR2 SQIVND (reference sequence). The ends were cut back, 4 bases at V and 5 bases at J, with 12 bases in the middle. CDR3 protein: CASSNWTADQPQHF. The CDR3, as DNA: TGTGCCAGTAGTAACTGGACAGCGGATCAGCCCCAGCATTTT.

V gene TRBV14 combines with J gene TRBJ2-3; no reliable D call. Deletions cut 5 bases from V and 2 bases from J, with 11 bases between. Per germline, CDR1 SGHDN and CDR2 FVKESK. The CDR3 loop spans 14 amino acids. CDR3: CASSYSRTTDTQYF. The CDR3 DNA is TGTGCCAGCAGCTACTCGCGGACCACAGATACGCAGTATTTT.

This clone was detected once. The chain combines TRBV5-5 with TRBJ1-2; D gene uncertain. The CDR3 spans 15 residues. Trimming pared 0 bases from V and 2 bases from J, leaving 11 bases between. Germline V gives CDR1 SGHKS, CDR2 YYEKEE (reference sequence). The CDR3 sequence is CASSLGQHMNYGYTF. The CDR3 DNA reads TGTGCCAGCAGCTTGGGGCAGCATATGAACTATGGCTACACCTTC.

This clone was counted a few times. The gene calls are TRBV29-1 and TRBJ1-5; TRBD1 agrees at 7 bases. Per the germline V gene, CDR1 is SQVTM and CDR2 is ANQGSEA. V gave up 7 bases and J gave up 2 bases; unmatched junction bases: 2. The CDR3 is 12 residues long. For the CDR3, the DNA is TGCAGCGCCGGACAGGGCAATCAGCCCCAGCATTTT. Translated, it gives CSAGQGNQPQHF. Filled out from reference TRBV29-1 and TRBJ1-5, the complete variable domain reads SAVISQKPSRDICQRGTSLTIQCQVDSQVTMMFWYRQQPGQSLTLIATANQGSEATYESGFVIDKFPISRPNLTFSTLTVSNMSPEDSSIYLCSAGQGNQPQHFGDGTRLSIL.

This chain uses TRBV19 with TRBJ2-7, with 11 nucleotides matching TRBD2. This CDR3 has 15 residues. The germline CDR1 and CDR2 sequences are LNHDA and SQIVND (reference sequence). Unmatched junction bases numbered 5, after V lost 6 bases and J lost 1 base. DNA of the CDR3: TGTGCCAGTAGGTTACTAGCGGGAGAGTCCTACGAGCAGTACTTC. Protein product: CASRLLAGESYEQYF.